One and the same sample provided the 16 T cell receptor beta chains below, sequenced in a study of blood T cells in healthy people across ages. A sample-barcoded 5' primer and a J-beta primer mix were used in a second PCR of roughly 7 to 12 cycles. TCRdb used MiXCR to reprocess the 5' RACE reads, holding one entry per CDR3 protein. The sample comprises roughly 650,000 distinct CDR3 sequences, 32% of which are singletons, and roughly 14% rests with the top ten. Sequenced material: blood. All receptors come from a woman older than 75 in good health.

The chain employs TRBV11-2 and TRBJ2-3; tentatively, D is TRBD1 or TRBD2 (6 bases each). From germline, CDR1 is SGHAT and CDR2 FQNNGV. The CDR3 is made up of 14 amino acids. Deletions cut 7 bases from V and 10 bases from J, with 21 bases between. Here the CDR3 DNA reads TGTGCCAGCAAGAAGGTGGGGGGCCCAGTATCGCAGTATTTT. Translated, it gives CASKKVGGPVSQYF.

A word on this clonotype: A single base separates this from a much larger clone, so it may be a read error. This chain uses TRBV10-3 with TRBJ2-3; D unresolved. This CDR3 contains 13 residues. Trimming cost V 10 bases and J 1 base, with 12 bases left between them. Per the germline V gene, CDR1 is ENHRY and CDR2 is SYGVKD. In DNA form, the CDR3 reads TGTGCCACCCATGCACGGCGCACAGATACGCAGTATTTT. Translated, it gives CATHARRTDTQYF.

This clonotype was seen repeatedly, ten times or more. The chain is built from TRBV28 and TRBJ1-2; TRBD1 aligns across 7 bases. The V gene end was trimmed by 6 bases and the J gene end by 8 bases; junction bases not matched to a gene: 6. CDR1 and CDR2 from the germline V gene are MDHEN and SYDVKM. There are 12 residues in the CDR3. The CDR3 DNA is TGTGCCAGCAGCATGGGACAGATAGGCTACACCTTC. It translates to CASSMGQIGYTF.

Concerning this clonotype: This may be a read error, as it is one base from a much larger clone. CDR3 loop: CASNSGVIQGTQYF. In nucleotides, the CDR3 is TGTGCCAGCAACTCAGGGGTGATCCAAGGGACCCAGTACTTC. The chain has TRBV2 and TRBJ2-5; TRBD1 might be the D (6 bases). CDR1 and CDR2 (germline): SNHLY, FYNNEI. The CDR3 sequence is 14 residues long.

V and J are TRBV29-1 and TRBJ2-7; D might be TRBD1 or TRBD2, each matching 5 bases. The length of the CDR3 is 12 residues. Trimming removed 6 bases from V and 3 bases from J, with 12 bases in between. Germline V gives CDR1 SQVTM, CDR2 ANQGSEA. The CDR3 loop reads CSVFEGSYEQYF. For the CDR3, the DNA is TGCAGCGTGTTTGAGGGGAGCTACGAGCAGTACTTC.

The chain is built from TRBV5-1 and TRBJ2-1, with D possibly TRBD1 on 6 matching bases. The CDR3 runs to 15 residues. Looked up from germline, CDR1 is SGHRS and CDR2 is YFSETQ. The germline V and J ends were trimmed by 2 bases and 2 bases, with 11 bases remaining between them. The CDR3 here is CASSFGPGAYNEQFF. The DNA of the CDR3 is TGCGCCAGCAGCTTTGGGCCAGGGGCCTACAATGAGCAGTTCTTC.

This clonotype has a count of ten or more. The chain couples TRBV25-1 to TRBJ2-7; D possibly matches TRBD1 or TRBD2 (5 bases each). Germline assignment: CDR1 MGHDK and CDR2 SYGVNS. V was shortened by 6 bases and J by 6 bases, with 15 bases between the two germline ends. The CDR3 covers 13 residues. The CDR3 DNA reads as TGTGCCAGCAGGGGGTGGGACGGGTCCGAGCAGTACTTC. This encodes CASRGWDGSEQYF.

The chain has TRBV29-1 and TRBJ1-5; D perhaps matches TRBD1 (5 bases). V lost 4 bases, J lost 1 base, and 11 bases lay in between. This CDR3 is 14 amino acids long. Germline CDR1 SQVTM, CDR2 ANQGSEA. The CDR3 loop reads CSVAGGGSNQPQHF. Written as DNA, the CDR3 is TGCAGCGTTGCGGGGGGTGGGAGCAATCAGCCCCAGCATTTT.

This clonotype was recorded at least ten times. The V gene is TRBV2, the J gene TRBJ2-5, with 9 bases lining up with TRBD1. The CDR3 extends over 15 amino acids. V was clipped by 2 bases and J by 4 bases; unmatched bases: 5. The germline CDR1 and CDR2 sequences are SNHLY and FYNNEI. The CDR3 is CASSEYTGGRETQYF. CDR3 DNA sequence: TGTGCCAGCAGTGAATACACAGGGGGCCGAGAGACCCAGTACTTC. The full variable domain, with the rest looked up from reference TRBV2 and TRBJ2-5, is EPEVTQTPSHQVTQMGQEVILRCVPISNHLYFYWYRQILGQKVEFLVSFYNNEISEKSEIFDDQFSVERPDGSNFTLKIRSTKLEDSAMYFCASSEYTGGRETQYFGPGTRLLVL.

This clonotype has ten or more counts. CDR3 protein: CASTVSGGAAKNIQYF. For the CDR3, the DNA is TGCGCCAGCACCGTTAGCGGGGGGGCAGCCAAAAACATTCAGTACTTC. This rearrangement joins TRBV5-1 to TRBJ2-4; 11 nucleotides agree with TRBD2. The J segment lost 0 bases and the V segment lost 6 bases, leaving 5 bases of the junction unmatched. The CDR3 runs to 16 residues. Germline V gene lookup returns CDR1 SGHRS and CDR2 YFSETQ.

On this clonotype itself: With a much larger clone just one base away, this may be a read error. The chain links TRBV29-1 to TRBJ2-7; 12 nucleotides match TRBD2. Germline values: CDR1 SQVTM, CDR2 ANQGSEA. The CDR3 runs to 14 residues. Unmatched junction bases numbered 13, after V lost 4 bases and J lost 12 bases. The DNA of the CDR3 is TGCAGCGTTGGATCGGCTAGCGGGGGGGGGACCCGGTACTTC. Amino acid sequence: CSVGSASGGGTRYF.

The rearrangement uses TRBV6-5 and TRBJ1-2, with TRBD1 matching over 9 bases. Germline V CDR1 and CDR2: MNHEY, SVGAGI. This CDR3 spans 14 amino acids. The V segment lost 4 bases and the J segment 10 bases; nucleotides outside the gene matches: 10. The CDR3 spells CASSFLGTGNDYTF. The CDR3 DNA reads TGTGCCAGCAGTTTCCTCGGGACAGGGAATGACTACACCTTC.

This clonotype has just a few counts. The V gene is TRBV20-1, the J gene TRBJ2-3; the match to TRBD2 covers 13 bases. J lost 6 bases, V lost 2 bases, and 8 bases had no gene match. There are 16 residues in the CDR3. Per germline, CDR1 DFQATT and CDR2 SNEGSKA (reference sequence). This CDR3 is CSARSGLAGRFDTQYF. The CDR3 nucleotides are TGCAGTGCTAGATCGGGACTAGCGGGGAGGTTCGATACGCAGTATTTT.

This clonotype was recorded many times. The rearrangement links TRBV6-1 to TRBJ1-5; the D is unclear. The germline V gene has CDR1 MNHNS and CDR2 SASEGT. V lost 5 bases to trimming and J lost 2 bases, with 10 bases between them. This CDR3 region has 14 residues. The CDR3 DNA is TGTGCCAGCAGTCCCGTAGGCGGCAATCAGCCCCAGCATTTT. Amino acids: CASSPVGGNQPQHF.

This clonotype was seen ten or more times. This sequence joins TRBV6-5 and TRBJ2-5; 8 bases line up with TRBD1. The germline V gene encodes CDR1 MNHEY and CDR2 SVGAGI. Trimming cost V 5 bases and J 1 base; bases outside gene matches: 12. There are 17 residues in the CDR3. In DNA form, the CDR3 reads TGTGCCAGCAGTCGAGGACAGGGAGTAGCCACCCAAGAGACCCAGTACTTC. Translating it yields CASSRGQGVATQETQYF.

Comment on this clonotype: A much larger clonotype is one base distant, so this may be a read error. The J gene is TRBJ2-7, the V gene TRBV4-2; 9 nucleotides align to TRBD1. This CDR3 is built from 15 residues. CDR1 is LGHNA and CDR2 is YNFKEQ in the germline V gene. V lost 1 base to trimming and J lost 5 bases; unmatched junction nucleotides: 6. This CDR3 is CASSQAGTGSHEQYF. CDR3 DNA sequence: TGTGCCAGCAGCCAAGCAGGGACAGGGAGCCACGAGCAGTACTTC.